Sequencing of this T cell receptor (beta chain) was carried out in a study of immune evolution from preneoplasia to lung adenocarcinoma. Germline CDR1 MNHNS, CDR2 SASEGT. The CDR3 totals 10 residues. Deletions cut 1 base from V and 6 bases from J, with 0 bases between. Clones were read by immunoSEQ multiplex PCR, and TCRdb kept only the in-frame ones, dropping some. The sample lists about 14,000 clones, around three quarters seen once, with 4.9% in the top ten. V gene TRBV6-1 combines with J gene TRBJ1-2; D gene uncertain. Sequencing used FFPE minimally invasive lung adenocarcinoma tissue. The TCR was taken from an older person with lung adenocarcinoma. DNA for the CDR3: TGTGCCAGCAGTGAAGATGGCTACACCTTC. Its protein product is CASSEDGYTF.